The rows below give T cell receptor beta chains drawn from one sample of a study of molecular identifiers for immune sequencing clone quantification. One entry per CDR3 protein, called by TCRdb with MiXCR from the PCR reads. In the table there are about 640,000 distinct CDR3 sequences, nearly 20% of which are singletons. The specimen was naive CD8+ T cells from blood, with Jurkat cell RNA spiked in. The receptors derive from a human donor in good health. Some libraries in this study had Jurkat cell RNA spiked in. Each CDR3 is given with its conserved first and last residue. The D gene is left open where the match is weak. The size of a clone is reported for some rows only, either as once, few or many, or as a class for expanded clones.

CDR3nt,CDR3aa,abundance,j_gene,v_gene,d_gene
TGTGCCAGCAGCAAAGCCTTTCGCCCGGGAGAGCACTCCTACGATCAGTACTTC,CASSKAFRPGEHSYDQYF,-,TRBJ2-7,TRBV21-1,-
TGCGCCAGCAGCTTTGGAGGGGGCGGCTACAAGCAGTACTTC,CASSFGGGGYKQYF,-,TRBJ2-7,TRBV5-1,-
TGTGCCAGCAGTTGGGCAGGGGAGGACCGACTGTCTTTT,CASSWAGEDRLSF,few,TRBJ1-4,TRBV12-3/TRBV12-4,-
TGTGCCAGCAGCTTAGATTGGACACCTAACTACAATGAGCAGTTCTTC,CASSLDWTPNYNEQFF,few,TRBJ2-1,TRBV11-3,-
TGTGCCAGCAGCAGTTGGGGGGACAGTCAGCCCCAGCATTTT,CASSSWGDSQPQHF,-,TRBJ1-5,TRBV9,TRBD1
TGTGCCAGCTCTGAGGACACCCAGTACTTT,CASSEDTQYF,-,TRBJ2-5,TRBV5-3,-
TGTGCCATCAGCCCGGTGGGACAATCGAACACTGAAGCTTTCTTT,CAISPVGQSNTEAFF,few,TRBJ1-1,TRBV10-3,-
TGCAGCGTTGAAGCGACACAGGAGTCGACTTACGAGCAGTACTTC,CSVEATQESTYEQYF,many,TRBJ2-7,TRBV29-1,-
TGTGCCAGCAGCTTAGGCCCAGGGATGGGCACCGGGGAGCTGTTTTTT,CASSLGPGMGTGELFF,few,TRBJ2-2,TRBV7-6,-
TGTGCCAGCAGTTTGAGACCCCTCAACACAGATACGCAGTATTTT,CASSLRPLNTDTQYF,many,TRBJ2-3,TRBV12-3/TRBV12-4,-
TGTGCCAGCAGCTTCAGTACGGGACTAGCGAGCCAAGAGACCCAGTACTTC,CASSFSTGLASQETQYF,-,TRBJ2-5,TRBV7-9,TRBD2